Each of the 15 T cell receptor beta chains below was sequenced from the same sample in a study of blood T cell repertoires in COVID-19. Only in-frame clones appear in the TCRdb table, and some are missing; sequencing was by immunoSEQ multiplex PCR. The table includes a few hundred thousand clones, 70% to 90% detected once. Sequencing was performed on peripheral blood. The receptor source for this set is a woman between 18 and 29 years old who had recovered from COVID-19.

This sequence joins TRBV5-5 and TRBJ2-7; TRBD2 is a possible D gene (5 bases). This CDR3 spans 14 amino acids. Germline loops: CDR1 SGHKS, CDR2 YYEKEE (reference sequence). The V and J ends lost 6 bases and 0 bases respectively, with 13 bases between them. The CDR3 loop reads CASNSRSASYEQYF. In DNA form, the CDR3 reads TGTGCCAGCAACTCCCGTAGCGCCTCCTACGAGCAGTACTTC.

The gene calls are TRBV4-1 and TRBJ2-1, with TRBD2 identical over 8 bases. Germline CDR1 and CDR2: MGHRA and YSYEKL. Unmatched junction bases numbered 8, after V lost 3 bases and J lost 7 bases. The CDR3 totals 15 residues. The chain's CDR3 is CASSHQAGELNEQFF. CDR3 nucleotides: TGCGCCAGCAGCCACCAAGCGGGAGAGTTGAATGAGCAGTTCTTC.

This clone was detected only a few times. The J gene is TRBJ1-6, the V gene TRBV5-4, with TRBD1 as a possible D gene (5 bases). The germline V and J ends were trimmed by 5 bases and 0 bases, with 12 bases remaining between them. Germline V CDR1 and CDR2: SGHNT, YYREEE (reference sequence). The CDR3 has 16 residues. CDR3 nucleotides: TGTGCCAGCAGTACAGGATATAGCTCCTATAATTCACCCCTCCACTTT. Its translation is CASSTGYSSYNSPLHF.

The genes are TRBV7-9 and TRBJ1-1; unclear D gene. V dropped 5 bases and J dropped 3 bases, with 19 bases sitting between them. The germline V gene has CDR1 SEHNR and CDR2 FQNEAQ (reference sequence). The CDR3 sequence is 16 residues long. This CDR3 is CASSTQSWTGDTEAFF. In DNA form, the CDR3 reads TGTGCCAGCAGCACCCAGTCGTGGACTGGGGACACTGAAGCTTTCTTT.

The chain uses TRBV19 and TRBJ2-3; 9 bases match TRBD2. CDR3 length equals 15 residues. V dropped 6 bases and J dropped 4; count of bases not matched to a gene: 8. CDR1 and CDR2 (germline): LNHDA, SQIVND (reference sequence). The CDR3, as DNA: TGTGCCAGTAGCCTAGGGGGACTAGCATCAGATACGCAGTATTTT. Translation: CASSLGGLASDTQYF.

The chain is built from TRBV12-2 and TRBJ1-3; the table gives TRBD1 as D, unverified against the DNA. TRBV12-2 is a known pseudogene. There are 16 residues in the CDR3. The CDR3 sequence: CASRLIRRSSGNTIYF. The CDR3 DNA follows: TGTGCAAGTCGCTTAATCCGCAGGTCCTCTGGAAACACCATATATTTT.

V is TRBV7-3 and J is TRBJ1-1; 11 positions match TRBD1. J was trimmed by 4 bases and V by 2 bases; bases with no gene match: 12. Germline CDR1 and CDR2: SGHTA and FQGTGA. CDR3 length: 18 residues. CDR3 nucleotides: TGTGCCAGCAGCTTACGCGGGACAGGGGGACCCCTGGCCACTGAAGCTTTCTTT. Protein sequence: CASSLRGTGGPLATEAFF.

The J gene is TRBJ2-2, the V gene TRBV7-6, with 9 nucleotides matching TRBD1. Germline trimming cut 0 bases from V and 2 bases from J; bases unmatched to any gene: 13. The CDR3 consists of 20 residues. Germline V gene sequence: CDR1 SGHVS, CDR2 FNYEAQ. The CDR3 region has the DNA TGTGCCAGCAGCTTAGCGCAGGACAGGGGTGGAAAGATCAACACCGGGGAGCTGTTTTTT. Translation gives CASSLAQDRGGKINTGELFF.

The gene calls are TRBV29-1 and TRBJ2-2, with 9 bases matching TRBD2. CDR3 length: 15 amino acids. The trim removed 3 bases at V and 5 bases at J, leaving 7 bases unmatched. Germline V CDR1 and CDR2: SQVTM, ANQGSEA. Written as DNA, the CDR3 is TGCAGCGTTGATGGCCTAGCGGGAAATACCGGGGAGCTGTTTTTT. This codes for CSVDGLAGNTGELFF.

The chain carries TRBV7-3 and TRBJ1-1; D remains ambiguous. The length of the CDR3 is 14 residues. The V end lost 3 bases, the J end lost 5 bases, and 13 bases lay between the germline ends. Per germline, CDR1 SGHTA and CDR2 FQGTGA. CDR3 loop: CASSLGGRTTEAFF. The CDR3 DNA reads as TGTGCCAGCAGCTTGGGCGGGAGAACAACTGAAGCTTTCTTT.

This clone was counted a single time. V usage is TRBV4-1 and J usage is TRBJ1-2; D perhaps matches TRBD1 (6 bases). Trimming took 2 bases from V and 8 from J, leaving 18 bases between them. This CDR3 has 15 residues. Per germline, CDR1 MGHRA and CDR2 YSYEKL. As DNA, the CDR3 is TGCGCCAGCAGCCAATTCAACAGGGTGTCGGGCGGCTACACCTTC. Residues: CASSQFNRVSGGYTF.

The V call is TRBV7-7, the J call TRBJ2-1; tentatively, D is TRBD1 (7 bases). V was trimmed by 2 bases and J by 5 bases, leaving 13 bases between them. The CDR3 sequence is 15 residues long. CDR1 SSHAT and CDR2 FNYEAQ come from the germline V gene (reference sequence). CDR3 nucleotide sequence: TGTGCCAGCAGCTTAAGGAGGGGGCGGGACAATGAGCAGTTCTTC. Protein product: CASSLRRGRDNEQFF.

This chain joins TRBV2 and TRBJ1-1; 10 bases agree with TRBD1. The V segment lost 9 bases and the J segment 11 bases; nucleotides outside the gene matches: 12. CDR3 length equals 13 residues. Germline values: CDR1 SNHLY, CDR2 FYNNEI. CDR3 protein: CARGGGTGDVAFF. In nucleotides, the CDR3 is TGTGCCAGGGGCGGGGGGACAGGGGATGTGGCTTTCTTT.

The chain recombines TRBV7-9 with TRBJ2-7; a possible D gene is TRBD1 (7 bases). This CDR3 region has 15 residues. The germline CDR1 and CDR2 sequences are SEHNR and FQNEAQ (reference sequence). Trimming cost V 1 base and J 2 bases, with 12 bases left between them. DNA of the CDR3: TGTGCCAGCAGCTTAGTTATCAGGGGGGCCTACGAGCAGTACTTC. This encodes CASSLVIRGAYEQYF.

The chain recombines TRBV9 with TRBJ2-2; 13 bases are a match to TRBD2. Germline V gene data show CDR1 as SGDLS and CDR2 as YYNGEE. CDR3 size: 16 residues. V shed 4 bases, J shed 6 bases, and the junction held 6 bases outside the gene matches. The DNA of the CDR3 is TGTGCCAGCAGCCCCCGACTAGCGGGAGGTTCCGGGGAGCTGTTTTTT. Translated, it gives CASSPRLAGGSGELFF.